This is a list of T cell receptor beta chains from one sample in a study of T-cell reconstitution after alpha-beta-depleted transplantation in children. TCRdb re-analysed the PCR reads in MiXCR, keeping a single row per CDR3 protein. This sample has approximately 430,000 distinct CDR3 sequences, with under 20% found just once. Sequences were derived from PBMCs, mostly from graft donor cells, sampled 360 days after TCRalphabeta/CD19-depleted stem cell transplant. Every receptor here comes from a boy less than two years old who had a stem cell transplant for Wiskott-Aldrich syndrome, so the T cells may come from the graft donor. Each CDR3 is given with its conserved first and last residue. A D gene is named only where the DNA matches it firmly. Not every row has a clone size; where given, it reads once, few, many or a size class.

V	size	J	D	CDR3	DNA
TRBV9	few	TRBJ2-1	TRBD2	CASSVAGRGPSGSGHEQFF	TGTGCCAGCAGCGTAGCTGGCAGGGGGCCTAGCGGGAGTGGGCATGAGCAGTTCTTC
TRBV6-5	NA	TRBJ2-3	TRBD2	CASSYSWASGGPDTQYF	TGTGCCAGCAGTTACTCGTGGGCTAGCGGGGGTCCAGATACGCAGTATTTT
TRBV20-1	NA	TRBJ1-1	NA	CSARDLQRGGNTEAFF	TGCAGTGCTAGAGATCTACAAAGAGGGGGAAACACTGAAGCTTTCTTT
TRBV7-8	NA	TRBJ2-6	NA	CASSSWGSISGANVLTF	TGTGCCAGCAGCTCCTGGGGTTCTATATCTGGGGCCAACGTCCTGACTTTC
TRBV12-3/TRBV12-4	few	TRBJ1-4	NA	CASSPRNEKLFF	TGTGCCAGCAGTCCTCGTAATGAAAAACTGTTTTTT
TRBV12-3/TRBV12-4	few	TRBJ2-1	TRBD2	CASLPTSGSWGITYNEQFF	TGTGCCAGCCTTCCCACTAGCGGGTCTTGGGGTATAACCTACAATGAGCAGTTCTTC
TRBV7-8	once	TRBJ2-1	NA	CASSLAAPPPNEQFF	TGTGCCAGCAGCTTAGCGGCTCCCCCCCCGAATGAGCAGTTCTTC
TRBV20-1	NA	TRBJ2-3	NA	CSASAGAGTDTQYF	TGCAGTGCTAGTGCCGGGGCGGGCACAGATACGCAGTATTTT
TRBV7-9	NA	TRBJ1-1	NA	CASSFKEDMNTEAFF	TGTGCCAGCAGCTTCAAGGAGGACATGAACACTGAAGCTTTCTTT
TRBV2	few	TRBJ2-5	TRBD2	CASSARAWREQETQYF	TGTGCCAGCAGTGCAAGGGCATGGCGGGAGCAAGAGACCCAGTACTTC
TRBV7-9	NA	TRBJ1-2	NA	CASSYSTEVGGYTF	TGTGCCAGCAGCTACTCGACGGAGGTAGGAGGCTACACCTTC
TRBV12-3/TRBV12-4	many	TRBJ2-1	NA	CASRVDEVHEQFF	TGTGCCAGCAGGGTGGACGAGGTCCATGAGCAGTTCTTC
TRBV24-1	NA	TRBJ2-1	TRBD2	CATSDLSGEGNEQFF	TGTGCCACCAGTGATTTAAGCGGGGAGGGCAATGAGCAGTTCTTC
TRBV6-2/TRBV6-3	many	TRBJ2-1	TRBD2	CASSRTSGRVNEQFF	TGTGCCAGCAGCCGGACTAGCGGGAGAGTAAATGAGCAGTTCTTC